The present T cell receptor (beta chain) was sequenced within a study of Ad26.COV2.S vaccination and SARS-CoV-2 variants. Study summary: Sample donor was a member of the COV1001 Ad26.COV2.S trial arm.

As to treatment: around 19 received Ad26.COV2.S at low or high dose, single or two shots; roughly five received placebo; per-sample allocation not given. Day 63 following the first vaccine or placebo injection was when the samples were taken. Assay: immunoSEQ multiplex PCR; the TCRdb copy retains only in-frame clones and omits some. The table has under 400,000 clones, around 90% seen once. The origin of this receptor is a person aged 18-65 years who received the Ad26.COV2.S COVID-19 vaccine or a placebo. Sequenced material: peripheral blood, taken in a trial of Ad26.COV2.S vaccine versus placebo.

Here the CDR3 reads CAISSFGLAGGDEQYF. The CDR3 DNA is TGTGCCATCAGTAGCTTCGGACTAGCGGGGGGCGATGAGCAGTACTTC. The rearrangement uses TRBV10-3 and TRBJ2-7; TRBD2 matches 14 bases. Germline V gives CDR1 ENHRY, CDR2 SYGVKD. The CDR3 length is 16 residues. Losses at the gene ends were 5 bases for V and 7 bases for J; bases not matched to a gene: 10.